The 5 T cell receptor beta chains below come from one sample, sequenced in a study of blood T cell repertoires in COVID-19. This table comes from immunoSEQ multiplex PCR, and its TCRdb copy is limited to in-frame clones, with some not included. The profile shows hundreds of thousands of clones, approximately 83% of them singletons. The sequenced sample was peripheral blood. These receptors all stem from a young woman who had recovered from COVID-19.

The chain's CDR3 is CSVEGTGGEKLFF. The CDR3, as DNA: TGCAGCGTTGAAGGGACAGGGGGAGAAAAACTGTTTTTT. The V gene is TRBV29-1, the J gene TRBJ1-4; 10 bases line up with TRBD1. CDR1 SQVTM and CDR2 ANQGSEA come from the germline V gene. J gave up 8 bases and V 1 base, and 1 base lay outside the gene matches. This CDR3 has 13 residues.

The CDR3 reads CASSAGGRRMNTEAFF. Here the CDR3 DNA reads TGCGCCAGCAGTGCCGGCGGGCGTAGGATGAACACTGAAGCTTTCTTT. This chain joins TRBV10-1 and TRBJ1-1, with D hard to call. In germline, CDR1 is WNHNN, CDR2 SYGVQD (reference sequence). The V gene lost 4 bases and the J gene lost 0 bases, with 15 bases spanning the gap. The length of the CDR3 is 16 residues.

The V and J genes are TRBV27 and TRBJ2-7; 8 bases map to TRBD2. Losses at the gene ends were 2 bases for V and 3 bases for J; bases not matched to a gene: 3. Germline CDR1 and CDR2: MNHEY and SMNVEV (reference sequence). The CDR3 totals 14 residues. The CDR3 nucleotides read TGTGCCAGCAGTTTAACAGCGGGAGACTACGAGCAGTACTTC. It is translated as CASSLTAGDYEQYF.

This clone has only a few counts. The gene calls are TRBV10-2 and TRBJ1-1, with 7 nucleotides matching TRBD1. The CDR3 has 15 residues. The germline CDR1 and CDR2 sequences are WSHSY and SAAADI. V was pared by 3 bases and J by 4 bases, with 8 bases of the junction left unmatched. CDR3 amino acids: CASSERQGEGTEAFF. DNA of the CDR3: TGCGCCAGCAGTGAAAGACAGGGAGAGGGCACTGAAGCTTTCTTT.

This clone appeared a few times. The rearrangement uses TRBV5-1 and TRBJ2-7; D might be TRBD1 (6 bases). The germline CDR1 and CDR2 sequences are SGHRS and YFSETQ. Between the trimmed V and J ends, which lost 0 bases and 3 bases, there was a span of 13 bases. The CDR3 extends over 15 amino acids. The CDR3 sequence: CASSLGTARDYEQYF. The CDR3 bases are TGCGCCAGCAGCTTGGGGACAGCGAGGGACTACGAGCAGTACTTC.